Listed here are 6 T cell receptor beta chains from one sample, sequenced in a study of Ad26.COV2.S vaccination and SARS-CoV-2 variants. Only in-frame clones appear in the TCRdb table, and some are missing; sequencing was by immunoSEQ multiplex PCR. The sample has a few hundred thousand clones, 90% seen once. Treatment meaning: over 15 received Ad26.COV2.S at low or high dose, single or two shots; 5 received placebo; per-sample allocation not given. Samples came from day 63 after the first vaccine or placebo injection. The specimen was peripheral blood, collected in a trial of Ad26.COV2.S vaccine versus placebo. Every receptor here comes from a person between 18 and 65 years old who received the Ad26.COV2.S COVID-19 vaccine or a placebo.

DNA of the CDR3: TGTGCCGCATCACGAAGGGCCACAGATACGCAGTATTTT. Translation: CAASRRATDTQYF. The chain carries TRBV6-5 and TRBJ2-3, with D unclear. Germline V gene lookup returns CDR1 MNHEY and CDR2 SVGAGI. This CDR3 is built from 13 residues. Trimming took 11 bases from V and 2 from J, leaving 14 bases between them.

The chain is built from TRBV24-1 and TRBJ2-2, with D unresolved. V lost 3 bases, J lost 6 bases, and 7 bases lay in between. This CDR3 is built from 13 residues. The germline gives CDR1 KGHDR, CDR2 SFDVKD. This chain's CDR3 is CATSDSTSGELFF. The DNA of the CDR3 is TGTGCCACCAGTGATAGTACTTCCGGGGAGCTGTTTTTT.

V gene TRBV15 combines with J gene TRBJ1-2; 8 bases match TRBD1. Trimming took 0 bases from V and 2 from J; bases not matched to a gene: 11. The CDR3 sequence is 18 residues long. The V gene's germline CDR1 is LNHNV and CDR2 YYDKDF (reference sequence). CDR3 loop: CATSRELSDRVRNYGYTF. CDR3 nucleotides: TGTGCCACCAGCAGAGAACTGTCGGACAGGGTGAGGAACTATGGCTACACCTTC.

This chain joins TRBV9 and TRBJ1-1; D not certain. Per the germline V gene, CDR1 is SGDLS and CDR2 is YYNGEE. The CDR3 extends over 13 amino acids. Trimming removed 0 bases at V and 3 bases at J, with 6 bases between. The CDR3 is CASSVGQHTEAFF. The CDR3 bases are TGTGCCAGCAGCGTAGGGCAGCACACTGAAGCTTTCTTT.

CDR3 residues: CASSQRALAGVGTDTQYF. Written as DNA, the CDR3 is TGTGCCAGCAGCCAAAGGGCTCTAGCGGGAGTCGGCACAGATACGCAGTATTTT. The J gene is TRBJ2-3, the V gene TRBV4-2; 10 bases are a match to TRBD2. Losses at the gene ends were 2 bases for V and 1 base for J; bases not matched to a gene: 9. CDR1 and CDR2 (germline): LGHNA, YNFKEQ. This CDR3 comprises 18 residues.

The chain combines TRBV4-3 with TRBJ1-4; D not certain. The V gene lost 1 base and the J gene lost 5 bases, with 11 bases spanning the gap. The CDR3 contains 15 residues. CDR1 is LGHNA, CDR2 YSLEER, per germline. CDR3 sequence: CASSQVHQHNEKLFF. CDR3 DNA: TGCGCCAGCAGCCAAGTGCACCAGCACAATGAAAAACTGTTTTTT.